What follows are 12 T cell receptor beta chains derived from one specimen sequenced in a study of shared clonotypes between healthy human individuals. Sequencing was performed with immunoSEQ multiplex PCR; in TCRdb, only in-frame clones are kept and a portion is missing. Among 1,500,000 or so clones, approximately 98.5% were seen once, and the ten largest hold approximately 0.4%. Sequences were obtained from naive CD4+ T cells sorted from blood. Subset meaning: CD45RA+ positively selected. The receptors come from a man aged 30 to 39 in good health.

The chain joins TRBV5-5 to TRBJ2-6; 11 nucleotides agree with TRBD2. The CDR3 spans 20 residues. Germline loops: CDR1 SGHKS, CDR2 YYEKEE (reference sequence). Germline trimming cut 2 bases from V and 2 bases from J; bases unmatched to any gene: 12. The CDR3 DNA follows: TGTGCCAGCAGCTTACCACGTACTAGCGGGAGAGGGCCTGGGGCCAACGTCCTGACTTTC. It encodes CASSLPRTSGRGPGANVLTF. The full variable domain, rest sourced from reference TRBV5-5 and TRBJ2-6, is DAGVTQSPTHLIKTRGQQVTLRCSPISGHKSVSWYQQVLGQGPQFIFQYYEKEERGRGNFPDRFSARQFPNYSSELNVNALLLGDSALYLCASSLPRTSGRGPGANVLTFGAGSRLTVL.

V is TRBV5-1 and J is TRBJ2-1; possibly TRBD2 for D (6 bases). V was shortened by 5 bases and J by 0 bases, with 12 bases between the two germline ends. CDR3 length: 15 residues. Germline CDR1 is SGHRS and CDR2 is YFSETQ. CDR3 nucleotides: TGCGCCAGCAGTAAGACGGGAGCCTCCTACAATGAGCAGTTCTTC. Translated, it gives CASSKTGASYNEQFF. The full variable domain, in which reference TRBV5-1 and TRBJ2-1 provide the parts outside the CDR3, is KAGVTQTPRYLIKTRGQQVTLSCSPISGHRSVSWYQQTPGQGLQFLFEYFSETQRNKGNFPGRFSGRQFSNSRSEMNVSTLELGDSALYLCASSKTGASYNEQFFGPGTRLTVL.

This rearrangement joins TRBV19 to TRBJ2-5, with 7 bases aligning to TRBD1. Germline V lookup: CDR1 LNHDA, CDR2 SQIVND (reference sequence). The V segment lost 3 bases and the J segment 7 bases; nucleotides outside the gene matches: 5. The CDR3 extends over 13 amino acids. The CDR3 here is CASSITGDGTQYF. Written as DNA, the CDR3 is TGTGCCAGTAGTATTACAGGGGACGGGACCCAGTACTTC.

The chain uses TRBV11-2 and TRBJ2-5; perhaps TRBD1 as D (6 bases). This CDR3 comprises 12 residues. Germline CDR1 reads SGHAT; CDR2 reads FQNNGV. V lost 5 bases and J 5 bases, leaving 9 bases between the germline ends. This chain's CDR3 is CASSPTGETQYF. The CDR3 nucleotides read TGTGCCAGCAGCCCCACAGGGGAGACCCAGTACTTC.

The chain combines TRBV10-2 with TRBJ2-1; D gene uncertain. Deletions cut 8 bases from V and 3 bases from J, with 14 bases between. The CDR3 covers 14 residues. Germline V gives CDR1 WSHSY, CDR2 SAAADI. The CDR3 DNA sequence: TGCGCCAGCCGGGCGGCGCCTAACTACAATGAGCAGTTCTTC. Its translation is CASRAAPNYNEQFF.

This clone was observed a few times. The chain uses TRBV5-4 and TRBJ2-7; 9 nucleotides line up with TRBD2. The CDR3 is 14 residues long. With 3 bases clipped from V and 0 bases from J, the junction kept 1 base outside the gene matches. CDR1 is SGHNT and CDR2 is YYREEE in the germline V gene (reference sequence). CDR3 nucleotide sequence: TGTGCCAGCAGCTCTAGCGGGAACTCCTACGAGCAGTACTTC. Translated: CASSSSGNSYEQYF.

This chain joins TRBV6-1 and TRBJ1-5, with D uncertain. V lost 0 bases and J lost 6, with 12 bases in between. This CDR3 has 15 amino acids. From germline, CDR1 is MNHNS and CDR2 SASEGT. The CDR3 spells CASSEAGGRTQPQHF. The CDR3 nucleotides read TGTGCCAGCAGTGAAGCGGGAGGGAGGACTCAGCCCCAGCATTTT.

A word on this clone: Mismatch with germline at one junction end may stem from a read error. The chain links TRBV7-7 to TRBJ2-1, with D perhaps matching TRBD1 (5 bases). The germline gives CDR1 SSHAT, CDR2 FNYEAQ (reference sequence). The CDR3 length is 16 residues. CDR3 sequence (DNA): TGTGCTAGCAGCTTAGGCGCGACGGACAAATACAATGAGCAGTTCTTC. Its protein product is CASSLGATDKYNEQFF.

This rearrangement joins TRBV5-1 to TRBJ2-1, with D uncertain. The V end lost 0 bases, the J end lost 0 bases, and 13 bases lay between the germline ends. The CDR3 consists of 17 residues. The germline gives CDR1 SGHRS, CDR2 YFSETQ. CDR3 loop: CASSLVSLPSSYNEQFF. CDR3 coding DNA: TGCGCCAGCAGCTTGGTATCGCTTCCCAGCTCCTACAATGAGCAGTTCTTC.

The chain links TRBV9 to TRBJ1-1, with D uncertain. The V end was cut by 0 bases, the J end by 6 bases, with 9 bases between. This CDR3 is built from 13 residues. Germline CDR1 reads SGDLS; CDR2 reads YYNGEE. The CDR3 loop reads CASSVGIDAEAFF. CDR3 bases: TGTGCCAGCAGCGTAGGCATTGACGCTGAAGCTTTCTTT.

The rearrangement joins TRBV6-5 to TRBJ2-7; D may be TRBD2 (6 bases). Trimming took 2 bases from V and 2 from J, leaving 13 bases between them. From germline, CDR1 is MNHEY and CDR2 SVGAGI. The CDR3 has 15 amino acids. CDR3 sequence (DNA): TGTGCCAGCAGTTACCACGGGCTAGCGACCTACGAGCAGTACTTC. Its protein is CASSYHGLATYEQYF.

The chain recombines TRBV9 with TRBJ2-7; D is ambiguous. CDR1 SGDLS and CDR2 YYNGEE come from the germline V gene. There are 14 residues in the CDR3. Between the trimmed V and J ends, which lost 0 bases and 5 bases, there was a span of 12 bases. CDR3 residues: CASSVGAHGHEQYF. The CDR3 DNA reads as TGTGCCAGCAGCGTAGGTGCGCATGGCCACGAGCAGTACTTC.